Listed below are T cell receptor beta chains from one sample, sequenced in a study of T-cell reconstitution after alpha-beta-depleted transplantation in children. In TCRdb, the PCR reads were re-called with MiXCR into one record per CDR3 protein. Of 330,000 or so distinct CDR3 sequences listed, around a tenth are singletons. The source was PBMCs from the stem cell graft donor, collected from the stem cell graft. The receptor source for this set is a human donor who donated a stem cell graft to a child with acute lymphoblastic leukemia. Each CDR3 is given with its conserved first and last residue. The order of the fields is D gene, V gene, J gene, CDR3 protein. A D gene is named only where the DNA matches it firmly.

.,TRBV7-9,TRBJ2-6,CASSLARGSGANVLTF
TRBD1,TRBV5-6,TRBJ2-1,CASRGAVLRDRGGSYNEQFF
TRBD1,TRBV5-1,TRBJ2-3,CASSLPRQGGTDTQYF
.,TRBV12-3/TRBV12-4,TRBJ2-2,CASTPGGVGELFF
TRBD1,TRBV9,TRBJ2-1,CASSVGGTGINEQFF
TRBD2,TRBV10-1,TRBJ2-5,CASSESTSGMVGTQYF
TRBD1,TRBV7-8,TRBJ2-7,CASSLRQGLHSEQYF
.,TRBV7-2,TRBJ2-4,CASSLRVVAKNIQYF
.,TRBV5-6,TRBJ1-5,CASSLYTNQPQHF
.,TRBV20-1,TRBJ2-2,CSARGSEAGELFF
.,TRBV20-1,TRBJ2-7,CSAGDTAQYEQYF
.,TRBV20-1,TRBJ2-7,CSASQQMGNSYEQYF
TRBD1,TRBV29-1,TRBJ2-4,CSVLYRGRGNIQYF
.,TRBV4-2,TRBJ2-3,CASSHRTDTQYF
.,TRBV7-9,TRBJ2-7,CASSPGLGRTSYEQYF
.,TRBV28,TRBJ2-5,CASSSHVAETQYF
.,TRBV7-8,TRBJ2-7,CASSLPVSGYEQYF
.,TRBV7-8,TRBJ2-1,CASSLLQGEVPYNEQFF
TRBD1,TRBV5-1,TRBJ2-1,CASSIRTGGSYNEQFF
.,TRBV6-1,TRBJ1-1,CATNRGEGTEAFF
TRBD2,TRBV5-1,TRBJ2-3,CASSVTSGRTDTQYF
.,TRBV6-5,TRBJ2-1,CASSYGRQVRYNEQFF
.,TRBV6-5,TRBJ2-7,CASSLQGGFSYEQYF
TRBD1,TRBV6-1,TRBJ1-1,CASRSQGDTEAFF
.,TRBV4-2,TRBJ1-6,CASSQIQTAGENSPLHF
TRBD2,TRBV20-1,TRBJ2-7,CSARSSGRTREQYF
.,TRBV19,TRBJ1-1,CASSIGGAVNTEAFF
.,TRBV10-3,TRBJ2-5,CAISPGQQETQYF
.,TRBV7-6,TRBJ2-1,CASSLMGDSYNEQFF
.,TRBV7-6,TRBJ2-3,CASSVDGASTDTQYF
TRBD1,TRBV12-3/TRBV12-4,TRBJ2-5,CASSLVRGHAGETQYF
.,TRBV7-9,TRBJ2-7,CASGGAGSYEQYF
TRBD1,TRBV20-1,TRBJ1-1,CKGAGEAFF
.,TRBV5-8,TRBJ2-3,CASSLGKGSTDTQYF
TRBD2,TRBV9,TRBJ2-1,CASSVGTGTTDEQFF
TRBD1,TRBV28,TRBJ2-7,CASSFPGDRRTYEQYF
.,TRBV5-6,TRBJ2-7,CASGPGGQRYEQYF
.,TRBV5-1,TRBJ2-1,CASSRTGAGSYNEQFF
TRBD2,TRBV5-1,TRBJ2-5,CASSLVVAGGWLETQYF
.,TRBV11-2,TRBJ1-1,CASTSSPYMNTEAFF
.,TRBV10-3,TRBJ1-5,CAISEGSHSGNQPQHF
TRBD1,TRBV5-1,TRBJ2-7,CASSNRTGLGEQYF
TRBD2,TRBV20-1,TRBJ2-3,CSARVPGLAGDTQYF
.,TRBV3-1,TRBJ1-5,CASSQAEGNQPQHF
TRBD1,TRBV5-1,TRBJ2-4,CASSAVTGAKNIQYF
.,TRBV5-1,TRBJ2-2,CASSLAKTVSGELFF
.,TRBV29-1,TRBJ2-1,CSVDRLNNEQFF
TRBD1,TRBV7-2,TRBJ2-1,CASSLRTGGLYNEQFF
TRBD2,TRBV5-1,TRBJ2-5,CASSLVARTSGSQYF
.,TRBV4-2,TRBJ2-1,CASSQVATALYNEQFF
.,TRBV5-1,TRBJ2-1,CASLHDRRGYTEQFF
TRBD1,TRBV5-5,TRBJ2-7,CASTQGDEQYF